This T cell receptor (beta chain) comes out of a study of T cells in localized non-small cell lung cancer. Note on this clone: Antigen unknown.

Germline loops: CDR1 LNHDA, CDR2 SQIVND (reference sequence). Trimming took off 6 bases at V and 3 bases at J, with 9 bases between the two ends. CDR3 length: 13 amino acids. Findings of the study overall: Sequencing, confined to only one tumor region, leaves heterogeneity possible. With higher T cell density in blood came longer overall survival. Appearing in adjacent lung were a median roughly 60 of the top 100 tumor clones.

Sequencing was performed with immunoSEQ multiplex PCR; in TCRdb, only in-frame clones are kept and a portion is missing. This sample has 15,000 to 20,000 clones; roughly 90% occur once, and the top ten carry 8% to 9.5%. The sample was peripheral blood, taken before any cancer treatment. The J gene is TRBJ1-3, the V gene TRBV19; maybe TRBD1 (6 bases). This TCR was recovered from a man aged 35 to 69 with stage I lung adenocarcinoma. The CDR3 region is CASRQTGGNTIYF. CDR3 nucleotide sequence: TGTGCCAGTAGGCAGACAGGTGGAAACACCATATATTTT.